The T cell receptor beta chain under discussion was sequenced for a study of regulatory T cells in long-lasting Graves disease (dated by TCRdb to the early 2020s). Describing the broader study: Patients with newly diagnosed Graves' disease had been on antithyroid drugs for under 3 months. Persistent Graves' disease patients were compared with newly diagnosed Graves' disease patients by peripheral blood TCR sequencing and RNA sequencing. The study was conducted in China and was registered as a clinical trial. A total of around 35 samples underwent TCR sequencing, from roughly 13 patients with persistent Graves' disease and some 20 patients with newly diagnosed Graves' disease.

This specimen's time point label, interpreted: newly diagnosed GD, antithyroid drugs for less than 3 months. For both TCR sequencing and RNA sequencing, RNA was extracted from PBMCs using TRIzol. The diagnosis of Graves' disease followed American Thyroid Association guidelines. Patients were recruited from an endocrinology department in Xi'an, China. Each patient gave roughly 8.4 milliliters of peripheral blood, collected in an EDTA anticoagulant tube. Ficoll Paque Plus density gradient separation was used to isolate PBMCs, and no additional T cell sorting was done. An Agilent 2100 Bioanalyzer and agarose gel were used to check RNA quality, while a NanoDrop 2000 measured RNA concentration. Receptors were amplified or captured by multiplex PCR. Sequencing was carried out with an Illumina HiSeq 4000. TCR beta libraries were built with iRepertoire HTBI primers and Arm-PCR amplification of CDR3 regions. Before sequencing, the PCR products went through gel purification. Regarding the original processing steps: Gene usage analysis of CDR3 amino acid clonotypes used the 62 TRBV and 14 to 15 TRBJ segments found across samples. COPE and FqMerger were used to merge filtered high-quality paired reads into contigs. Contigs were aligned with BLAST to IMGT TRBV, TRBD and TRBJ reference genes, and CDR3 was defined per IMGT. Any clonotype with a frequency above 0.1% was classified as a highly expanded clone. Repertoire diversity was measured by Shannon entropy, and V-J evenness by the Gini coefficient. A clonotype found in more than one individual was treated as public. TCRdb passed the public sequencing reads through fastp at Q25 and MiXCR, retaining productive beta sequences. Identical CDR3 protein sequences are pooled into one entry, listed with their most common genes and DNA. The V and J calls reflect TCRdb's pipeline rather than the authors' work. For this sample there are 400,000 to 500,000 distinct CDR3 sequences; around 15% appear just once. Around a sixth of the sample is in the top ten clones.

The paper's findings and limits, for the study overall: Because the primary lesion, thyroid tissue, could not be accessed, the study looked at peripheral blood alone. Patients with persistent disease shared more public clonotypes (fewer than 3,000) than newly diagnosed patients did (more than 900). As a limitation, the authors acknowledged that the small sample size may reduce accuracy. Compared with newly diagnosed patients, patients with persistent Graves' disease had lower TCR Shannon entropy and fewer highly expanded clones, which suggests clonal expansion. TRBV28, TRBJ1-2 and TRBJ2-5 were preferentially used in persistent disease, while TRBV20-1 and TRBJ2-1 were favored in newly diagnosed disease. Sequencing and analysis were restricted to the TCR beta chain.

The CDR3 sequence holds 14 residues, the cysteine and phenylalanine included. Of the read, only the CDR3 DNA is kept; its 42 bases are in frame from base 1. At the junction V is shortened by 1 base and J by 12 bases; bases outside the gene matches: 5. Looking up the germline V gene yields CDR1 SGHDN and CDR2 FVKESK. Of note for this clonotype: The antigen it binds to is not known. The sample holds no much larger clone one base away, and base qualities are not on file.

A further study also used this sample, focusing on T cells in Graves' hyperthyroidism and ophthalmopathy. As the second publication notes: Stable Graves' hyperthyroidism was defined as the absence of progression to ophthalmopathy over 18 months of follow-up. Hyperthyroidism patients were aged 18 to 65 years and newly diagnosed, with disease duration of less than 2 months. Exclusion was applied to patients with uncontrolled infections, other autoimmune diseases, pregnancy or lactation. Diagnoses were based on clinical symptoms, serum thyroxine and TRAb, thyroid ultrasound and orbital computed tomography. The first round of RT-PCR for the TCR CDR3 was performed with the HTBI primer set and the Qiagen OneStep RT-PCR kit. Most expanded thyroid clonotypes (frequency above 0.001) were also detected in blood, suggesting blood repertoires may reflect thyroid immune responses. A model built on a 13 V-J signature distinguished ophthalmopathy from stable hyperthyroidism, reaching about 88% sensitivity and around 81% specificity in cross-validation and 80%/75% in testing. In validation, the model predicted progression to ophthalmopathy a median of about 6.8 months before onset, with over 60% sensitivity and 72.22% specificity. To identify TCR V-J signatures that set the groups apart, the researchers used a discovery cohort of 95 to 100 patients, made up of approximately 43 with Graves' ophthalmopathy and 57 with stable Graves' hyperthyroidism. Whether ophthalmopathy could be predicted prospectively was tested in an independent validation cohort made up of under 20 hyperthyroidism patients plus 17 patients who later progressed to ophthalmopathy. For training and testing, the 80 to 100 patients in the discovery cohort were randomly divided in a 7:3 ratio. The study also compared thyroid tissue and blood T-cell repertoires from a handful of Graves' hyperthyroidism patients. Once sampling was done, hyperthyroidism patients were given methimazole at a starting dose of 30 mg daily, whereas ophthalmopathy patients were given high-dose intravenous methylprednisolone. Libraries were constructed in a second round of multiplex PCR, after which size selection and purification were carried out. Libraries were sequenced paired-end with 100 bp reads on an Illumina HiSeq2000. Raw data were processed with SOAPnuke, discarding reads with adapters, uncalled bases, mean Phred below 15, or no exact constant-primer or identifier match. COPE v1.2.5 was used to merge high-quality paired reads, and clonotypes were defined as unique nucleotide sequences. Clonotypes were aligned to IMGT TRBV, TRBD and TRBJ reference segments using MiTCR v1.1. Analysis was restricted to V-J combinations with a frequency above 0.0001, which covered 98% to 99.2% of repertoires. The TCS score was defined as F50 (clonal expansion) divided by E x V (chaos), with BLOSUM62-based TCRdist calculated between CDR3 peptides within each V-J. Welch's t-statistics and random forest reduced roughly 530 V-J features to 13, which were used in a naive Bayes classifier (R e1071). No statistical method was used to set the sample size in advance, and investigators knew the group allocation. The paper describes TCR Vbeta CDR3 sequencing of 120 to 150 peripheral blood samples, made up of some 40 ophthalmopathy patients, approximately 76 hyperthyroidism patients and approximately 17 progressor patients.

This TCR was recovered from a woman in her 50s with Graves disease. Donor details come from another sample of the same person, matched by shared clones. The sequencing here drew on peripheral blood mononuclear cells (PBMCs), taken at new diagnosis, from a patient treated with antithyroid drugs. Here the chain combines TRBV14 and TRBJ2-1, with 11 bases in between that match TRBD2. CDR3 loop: CASSQGRLAGTQFF. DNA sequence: TGTGCCAGCAGCCAAGGAAGACTAGCGGGGACGCAGTTCTTC.